This T cell receptor (beta chain) emerged from a study of blood T cell repertoires in COVID-19. Trimming removed 3 bases at V and 4 bases at J, with 10 bases between. The CDR3 length is 13 residues. Germline-derived CDR1 and CDR2 are SGHVS and FQNEAQ. This table comes from immunoSEQ multiplex PCR, and its TCRdb copy is limited to in-frame clones, with some not included. The repertoire has about 160,000 clones, 85% of them found once; the top ten carry 2.5% to 4%. This TCR derives from a human donor with acute or convalescent COVID-19. The donor label of this sample is uncertain. Sample: peripheral blood. This chain connects TRBV7-8 to TRBJ2-7; unclear D gene. CDR3 sequence reads: CASSLVGRYEQYF. The CDR3 DNA follows: TGTGCCAGCAGCTTGGTTGGTAGATACGAGCAGTACTTC.